A selection of T cell receptor beta chains follows, all from one sample in a study of T cells in Graves' hyperthyroidism and ophthalmopathy. TCRdb re-called the multiplex PCR reads with MiXCR, one entry per CDR3 protein. The repertoire holds fewer than 650,000 distinct CDR3 sequences, 46% seen once, with approximately 44% in the top ten. The sample consisted of peripheral blood or thyroid tissue (not recorded which). These receptors all come from an adult woman with Graves' disease, either hyperthyroidism or ophthalmopathy (not recorded which). Both conserved end residues are trimmed from each CDR3. A D gene is named only where the DNA matches it firmly.

CDR3 | D | J | V
ASRVAAGTGELF | . | TRBJ2-2 | TRBV19
ASSWQGPGQPQH | . | TRBJ1-5 | TRBV6-2/TRBV6-3
ASSLAERGNYGYT | . | TRBJ1-2 | TRBV5-6
AISDFEKLF | . | TRBJ1-4 | TRBV10-3
ASSLDRFAYGYT | . | TRBJ1-2 | TRBV5-1
SARDSMATGDTSGDDGYT | . | TRBJ1-2 | TRBV20-1
ASSQLGRHTGELF | . | TRBJ2-2 | TRBV4-1
ATFLATNTGELF | . | TRBJ2-2 | TRBV6-1
ASSQETQRPGCT | . | TRBJ1-2 | TRBV7-9
ASSARQGYEQY | TRBD1 | TRBJ2-7 | TRBV6-1
ASSLGVASGRKETQY | TRBD2 | TRBJ2-5 | TRBV11-2
ASSQVVNLNTAGEKLF | . | TRBJ1-4 | TRBV14
ASSHRTSGGETQY | TRBD2 | TRBJ2-5 | TRBV7-9
ASSLELGGRGYGYT | . | TRBJ1-2 | TRBV7-9
SVGQGAGGYT | TRBD1 | TRBJ1-2 | TRBV29-1